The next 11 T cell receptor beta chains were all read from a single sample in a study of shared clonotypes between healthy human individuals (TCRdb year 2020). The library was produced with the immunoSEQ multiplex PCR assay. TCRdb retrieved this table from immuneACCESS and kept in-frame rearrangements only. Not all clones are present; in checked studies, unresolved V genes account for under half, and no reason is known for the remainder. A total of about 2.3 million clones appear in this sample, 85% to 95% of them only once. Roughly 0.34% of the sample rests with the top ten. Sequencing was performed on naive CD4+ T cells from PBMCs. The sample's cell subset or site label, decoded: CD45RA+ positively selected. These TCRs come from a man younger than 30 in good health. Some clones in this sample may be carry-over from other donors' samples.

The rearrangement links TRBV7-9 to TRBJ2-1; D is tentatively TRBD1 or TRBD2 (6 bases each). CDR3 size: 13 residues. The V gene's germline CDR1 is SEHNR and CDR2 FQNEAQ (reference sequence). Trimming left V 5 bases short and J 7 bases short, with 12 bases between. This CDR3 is CASSPRGENEQFF. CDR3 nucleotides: TGTGCCAGCAGCCCTAGGGGGGAAAATGAGCAGTTCTTC.

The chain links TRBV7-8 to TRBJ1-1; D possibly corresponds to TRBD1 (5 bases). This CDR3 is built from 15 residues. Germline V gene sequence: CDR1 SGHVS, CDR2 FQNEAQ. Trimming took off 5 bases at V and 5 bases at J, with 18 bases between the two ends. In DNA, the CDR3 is TGTGCCAGCAGCCCGAGAGGCCTCAAGGGGACTGAAGCTTTCTTT. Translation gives CASSPRGLKGTEAFF.

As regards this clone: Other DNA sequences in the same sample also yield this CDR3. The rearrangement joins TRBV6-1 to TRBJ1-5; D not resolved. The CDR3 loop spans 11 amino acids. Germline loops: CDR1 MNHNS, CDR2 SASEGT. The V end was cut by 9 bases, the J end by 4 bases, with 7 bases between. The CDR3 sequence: CASTTNQPQHF. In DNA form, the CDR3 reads TGTGCCAGTACGACTAATCAGCCCCAGCATTTT.

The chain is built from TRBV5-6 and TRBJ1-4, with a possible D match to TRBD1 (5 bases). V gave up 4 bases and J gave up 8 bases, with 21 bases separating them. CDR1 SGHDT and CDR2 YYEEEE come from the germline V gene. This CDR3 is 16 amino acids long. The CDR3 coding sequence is TGTGCCAGCAGCAGGACTCCGGACTGGGAGGGGGAAAAACTGTTTTTT. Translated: CASSRTPDWEGEKLFF.

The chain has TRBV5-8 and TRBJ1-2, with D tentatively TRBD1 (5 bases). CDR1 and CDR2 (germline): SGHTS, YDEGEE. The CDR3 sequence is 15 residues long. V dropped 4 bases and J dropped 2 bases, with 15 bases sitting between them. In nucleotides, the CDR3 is TGTGCCAGCAGCCTGGCTAGAGGGACCAACTATGGCTACACCTTC. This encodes CASSLARGTNYGYTF.

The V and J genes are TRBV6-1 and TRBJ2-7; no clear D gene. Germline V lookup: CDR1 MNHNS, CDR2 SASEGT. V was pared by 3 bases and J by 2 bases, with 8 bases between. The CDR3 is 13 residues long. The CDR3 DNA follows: TGTGCCAGCAGTGATTACACACCCTACGAGCAGTACTTC. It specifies CASSDYTPYEQYF.

The CDR3 loop is CAISEERGNYEQYF. In DNA form, the CDR3 reads TGTGCCATCAGTGAGGAGCGGGGCAACTACGAGCAGTACTTC. The chain joins TRBV10-3 to TRBJ2-7, with TRBD2 matching 7 bases. This CDR3 is built from 14 residues. V was pared by 2 bases and J by 3 bases, with 4 bases of the junction left unmatched. The germline CDR1 and CDR2 sequences are ENHRY and SYGVKD.

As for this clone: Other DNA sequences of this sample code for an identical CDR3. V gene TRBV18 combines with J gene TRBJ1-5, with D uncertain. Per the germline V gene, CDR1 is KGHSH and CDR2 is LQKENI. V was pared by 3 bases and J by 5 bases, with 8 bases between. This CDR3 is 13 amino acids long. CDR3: CASSPDLYQPQHF. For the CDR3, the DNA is TGTGCCAGCTCACCGGATCTTTATCAGCCCCAGCATTTT. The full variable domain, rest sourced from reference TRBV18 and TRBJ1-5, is NAGVMQNPRHLVRRRGQEARLRCSPMKGHSHVYWYRQLPEEGLKFMVYLQKENIIDESGMPKERFSAEFPKEGPSILRIQQVVRGDSAAYFCASSPDLYQPQHFGDGTRLSIL.

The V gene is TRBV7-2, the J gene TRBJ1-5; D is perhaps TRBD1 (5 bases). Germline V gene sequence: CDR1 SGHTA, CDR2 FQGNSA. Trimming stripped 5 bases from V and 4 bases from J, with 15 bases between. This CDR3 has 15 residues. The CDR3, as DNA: TGTGCCAGCAGCCCGCGGGACGGAGGGAATCAGCCCCAGCATTTT. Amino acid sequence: CASSPRDGGNQPQHF.

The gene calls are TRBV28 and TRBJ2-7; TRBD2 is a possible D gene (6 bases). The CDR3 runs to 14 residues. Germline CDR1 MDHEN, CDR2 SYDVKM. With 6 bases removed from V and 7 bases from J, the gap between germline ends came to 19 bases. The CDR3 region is CASSMTSLSREQYF. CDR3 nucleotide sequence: TGTGCCAGCAGCATGACTAGTCTAAGTCGAGAGCAGTACTTC.

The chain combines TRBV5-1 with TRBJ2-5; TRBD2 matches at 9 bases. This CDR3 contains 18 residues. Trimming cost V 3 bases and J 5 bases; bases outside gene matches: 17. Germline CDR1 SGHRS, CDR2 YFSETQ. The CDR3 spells CASSSRRGAGGPGETQYF. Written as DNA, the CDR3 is TGCGCCAGCAGCTCGCGCCGGGGCGCGGGAGGGCCGGGGGAGACCCAGTACTTC. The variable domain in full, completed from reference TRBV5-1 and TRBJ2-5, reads KAGVTQTPRYLIKTRGQQVTLSCSPISGHRSVSWYQQTPGQGLQFLFEYFSETQRNKGNFPGRFSGRQFSNSRSEMNVSTLELGDSALYLCASSSRRGAGGPGETQYFGPGTRLLVL.